These 8 T cell receptor beta chains were all obtained from the same sample, sequenced in a study of long-term antiretroviral therapy in people with HIV. Researchers ran immunoSEQ v3.0 at survey level. Assay used: immunoSEQ multiplex PCR; TCRdb lists only in-frame clones, some missing. Here the sample spans about 20,000 clones, less than 85% being singletons. The sample here was unsorted PBMCs, taken 2.9 years after starting antiretroviral therapy. The receptors were sampled from a woman between 25 and 40 years old with HIV.

This clone was detected once. DNA of the CDR3: TGTGCCAGCAGGGAGAGGGGGGGTTGGGACTATGGCTACACCTTC. It encodes CASRERGGWDYGYTF. The chain carries TRBV5-5 and TRBJ1-2; TRBD1 might be the D (6 bases). Trimming pared 5 bases from V and 3 bases from J, leaving 17 bases between. CDR1 and CDR2 from the germline V gene are SGHKS and YYEKEE (reference sequence). The CDR3 has 15 amino acids.

J is TRBJ1-1 and V is TRBV29-1, with D maybe TRBD1 (6 bases). The V gene lost 6 bases and the J gene lost 1 base, with 9 bases spanning the gap. Germline lookup yields CDR1 SQVTM and CDR2 ANQGSEA. The CDR3 covers 12 residues. The DNA for the CDR3 is TGCAGCGTGAGCAGGGGGAACACTGAAGCTTTCTTT. As protein: CSVSRGNTEAFF.

V is TRBV29-1 and J is TRBJ1-5, with a possible D match to TRBD1 (6 bases). This CDR3 is built from 13 residues. V lost 7 bases and J 4 bases, leaving 14 bases between the germline ends. The germline V gene encodes CDR1 SQVTM and CDR2 ANQGSEA. The CDR3 DNA sequence: TGCAGCGCCACGGACAGTTTGAATCAGCCCCAGCATTTT. It specifies CSATDSLNQPQHF.

V gene TRBV7-9 combines with J gene TRBJ1-4; a weak D match, TRBD1 (5 bases). The V gene's germline CDR1 is SEHNR and CDR2 FQNEAQ (reference sequence). This CDR3 has 16 amino acids. V lost 5 bases to trimming and J lost 2 bases, with 15 bases between them. CDR3 protein: CASSSNSGSTNEKLFF. CDR3 DNA sequence: TGTGCCAGCAGCAGCAACTCAGGGTCGACTAATGAAAAACTGTTTTTT. Full variable domain (outside the CDR3, taken from reference TRBV7-9 and TRBJ1-4): DTGVSQNPRHKITKRGQNVTFRCDPISEHNRLYWYRQTLGQGPEFLTYFQNEAQLEKSRLLSDRFSAERPKGSFSTLEIQRTEQGDSAMYLCASSSNSGSTNEKLFFGSGTQLSVL.

The chain uses TRBV5-1 and TRBJ2-2; 8 bases are shared with TRBD1. With 0 bases clipped from V and 7 bases from J, the junction kept 5 bases outside the gene matches. Germline V gene lookup returns CDR1 SGHRS and CDR2 YFSETQ. The length of the CDR3 is 15 residues. The CDR3 DNA sequence: TGCGCCAGCAGCTTGGTCCCGGGACAGGTCGGGGAGCTGTTTTTT. Encoded protein: CASSLVPGQVGELFF.

This clone was detected a few times. The DNA of the CDR3 is TGTGCCAGCAGGCAACGGGACTCCTCATATACGCAGTATTTT. Its protein product is CASRQRDSSYTQYF. The V gene is TRBV6-5, the J gene TRBJ2-3; the D gene is possibly TRBD2 (6 bases). V was trimmed by 6 bases and J by 7 bases, leaving 17 bases between them. Germline V gives CDR1 MNHEY, CDR2 SVGAGI. The CDR3 sequence is 14 residues long.

The J gene is TRBJ1-1, the V gene TRBV29-1; D uncertain. The CDR3 totals 15 residues. Germline V gives CDR1 SQVTM, CDR2 ANQGSEA. The ends were cut back, 1 base at V and 0 bases at J, with 12 bases in the middle. The CDR3 sequence is CSVEVNSLMNTEAFF. The CDR3 nucleotides are TGCAGCGTTGAAGTTAACAGTTTGATGAACACTGAAGCTTTCTTT.

J is TRBJ2-1 and V is TRBV7-3, with 7 bases fitting TRBD1. With 5 bases clipped from V and 6 bases from J, the junction kept 7 bases outside the gene matches. Germline V lookup: CDR1 SGHTA, CDR2 FQGTGA. The CDR3 has 14 amino acids. CDR3: CASSLQGQSNEQFF. DNA of the CDR3: TGTGCCAGCAGCCTGCAGGGACAGTCCAATGAGCAGTTCTTC.